This T cell receptor (beta chain) was found in a study of a mutant IDH1 vaccine in newly diagnosed glioma. Study information: The sex distribution of treated patients was roughly 62% male and around 40% female, with a mean age of roughly 40 years.

Regarding time point: baseline, week 1 (first vaccination visit). The treatment denotes: pre-vaccination baseline after standard-of-care therapy. This CDR3 is built from 16 residues. V was pared by 0 bases and J by 7 bases, with 16 bases between. The germline gives CDR1 KGHSH, CDR2 LQKENI. The method was immunoSEQ multiplex PCR; TCRdb's version includes in-frame clones alone and lacks a portion of them. The data contain approximately 100,000 clones, about 90% of them seen just once; the ten biggest clones take up around 0.6%. Sequencing was performed on PBMCs, taken from a glioma patient treated with radiotherapy, temozolomide or both. The chain uses TRBV18 and TRBJ2-1; D possibly corresponds to TRBD2 (6 bases). The receptor was isolated from a woman between 50 and 59 years old with glioma. CDR3 amino acids: CASSPPGGRSRNEQFF. The CDR3 coding sequence is TGTGCCAGCTCACCACCTGGAGGGAGAAGTAGGAATGAGCAGTTCTTC.